The sequence of this T cell receptor beta chain was determined in a study of CDR3 diversity in severe acne. In TCRdb, the PCR reads were re-called with MiXCR into one record per CDR3 protein. This sample has more than 80,000 distinct CDR3 sequences, with around 50% found just once. Germline-derived CDR1 and CDR2 are ENHRY and SYGVKD. This CDR3 has 14 residues. With 2 bases removed from V and 7 bases from J, the gap between germline ends came to 11 bases. The chain employs TRBV10-3 and TRBJ2-2; possible D gene TRBD1, 6 bases. Input material: blood. The TCR sequence derives from a male donor with severe acne vulgaris. The CDR3 is CAISETGSDGELFF. The CDR3 DNA is TGTGCCATCAGTGAGACAGGGTCGGACGGGGAGCTGTTTTTT.